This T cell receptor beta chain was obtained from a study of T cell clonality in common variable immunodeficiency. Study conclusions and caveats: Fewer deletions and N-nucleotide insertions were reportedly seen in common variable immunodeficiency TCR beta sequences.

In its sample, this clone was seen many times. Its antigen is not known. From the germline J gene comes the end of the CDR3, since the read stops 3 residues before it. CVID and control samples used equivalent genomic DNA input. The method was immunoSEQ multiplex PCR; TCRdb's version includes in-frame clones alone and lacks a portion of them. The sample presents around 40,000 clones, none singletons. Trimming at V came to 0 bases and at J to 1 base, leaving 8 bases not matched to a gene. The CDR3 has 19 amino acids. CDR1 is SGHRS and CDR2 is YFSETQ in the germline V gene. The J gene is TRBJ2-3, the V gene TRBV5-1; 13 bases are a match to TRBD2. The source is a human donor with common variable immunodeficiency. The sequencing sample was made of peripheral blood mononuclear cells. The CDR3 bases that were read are TGCGCCAGCAGCTTGGATCGTGGACTAGCGGGAGTTCGCACAGATACG. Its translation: CASSLDRGLAGVRTDT. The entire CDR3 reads CASSLDRGLAGVRTDTQYF.